Listed here are 30 T cell receptor beta chains from one sample, sequenced in a study of T cells in Graves' hyperthyroidism and ophthalmopathy. From RNA transcripts, TCR beta CDR3 regions were amplified. RT-PCR in the first round (using the HTBI primer set) targeted the TCR CDR3. TCRdb fed the multiplex PCR reads into MiXCR, producing one record per CDR3 protein. The sample carries about 540,000 distinct CDR3 sequences, 40% to 55% recorded once. Input material: peripheral blood or thyroid tissue (not recorded which). The source of these receptors is a woman between 18 and 29 years old with Graves' hyperthyroidism.

This clonotype was seen repeatedly, ten times or more. The V gene is TRBV6-5, the J gene TRBJ1-3; D uncertain. This CDR3 spans 13 amino acids. Germline V gene sequence: CDR1 MNHEY, CDR2 SVGAGI. The CDR3, as DNA: TGTGCTAGTGGTGGGGTGTCTGGAAACACCATATATTTT. It encodes CASGGVSGNTIYF.

In this sample, this clonotype turned up once. The V and J genes are TRBV29-1 and TRBJ1-2, with 8 bases lining up with TRBD1. The CDR3 length is 13 residues. V shed 1 base, J shed 8 bases, and the junction held 6 bases outside the gene matches. The germline CDR1 and CDR2 sequences are SQVTM and ANQGSEA. The CDR3 region is CSVEAGGAEGYTF. The CDR3 region has the DNA TGCAGCGTTGAAGCAGGGGGCGCGGAAGGCTACACCTTC.

CDR3 nucleotides: TGTGCCATCAGTGAGCGACAAAATAGATTACAGCCCCAGCATTTT. This codes for CAISERQNRLQPQHF. J is TRBJ1-5 and V is TRBV10-3; D is uncertain. Germline CDR1 and CDR2: ENHRY and SYGVKD. This CDR3 is built from 15 residues. The V and J ends lost 2 bases and 7 bases respectively, with 15 bases between them.

The V call is TRBV7-6, the J call TRBJ2-7; either TRBD1 or TRBD2 may supply D (6 bases each). CDR3 length: 13 residues. The germline gives CDR1 SGHVS, CDR2 FNYEAQ. Trimming removed 5 bases from V and 3 bases from J, with 11 bases in between. The CDR3 spells CASSRGDFYEQYF. CDR3 sequence (DNA): TGTGCCAGCAGCAGGGGGGACTTCTACGAGCAGTACTTC.

This clonotype was detected many times. The chain combines TRBV24-1 with TRBJ2-7; the D is unclear. The CDR3 spans 11 residues. Germline lookup yields CDR1 KGHDR and CDR2 SFDVKD. Deletions cut 3 bases from V and 7 bases from J, with 6 bases between. Here the CDR3 reads CATSDGEEQYF. DNA of the CDR3: TGTGCCACCAGTGATGGTGAAGAGCAGTACTTC.

V usage is TRBV29-1 and J usage is TRBJ1-1; unclear D gene. Trimming cost V 8 bases and J 1 base, with 14 bases left between them. CDR3 size: 13 residues. Germline CDR1 and CDR2: SQVTM and ANQGSEA. The CDR3, as DNA: TGCAGCCTCCGTGTGGAGGGGAACACTGAAGCTTTCTTT. Amino acids: CSLRVEGNTEAFF.

This clonotype was seen a few times. The genes are TRBV12-3 or TRBV12-4 and TRBJ2-7; D remains unclear. CDR3 length equals 13 residues. The V and J ends lost 1 base and 3 bases respectively, with 7 bases between them. The CDR3 here is CASSLGQIYEQYF. The CDR3 nucleotides are TGTGCCAGCAGTTTAGGACAAATCTACGAGCAGTACTTC.

As to this clonotype: This may be a read error, as it is one base from a much larger clone. The rearrangement uses TRBV20-1 and TRBJ2-2; TRBD2 agrees at 7 bases. The CDR3 is made up of 15 amino acids. Germline V gene lookup returns CDR1 DFQATT and CDR2 SNEGSKA (reference sequence). Written as DNA, the CDR3 is TGCAGTACTAGAGAACCTAGCGGGAACACCGGGGAGCTGTTTTTT. It specifies CSTREPSGNTGELFF.

The CDR3, as DNA: TGCAGCGTGCGGACAGGGAACCCCTACGAGCAGTACTTC. It codes for CSVRTGNPYEQYF. The V call is TRBV29-1, the J call TRBJ2-7; the match to TRBD1 covers 8 bases. Trimming cost V 6 bases and J 2 bases; bases outside gene matches: 6. Germline CDR1 SQVTM, CDR2 ANQGSEA. The CDR3 totals 13 residues.

This clonotype was detected ten times or more. The chain employs TRBV6-1 and TRBJ1-2; D unresolved. Germline lookup yields CDR1 MNHNS and CDR2 SASEGT. V was pared by 3 bases and J by 1 base, with 15 bases between. The CDR3 contains 16 residues. Here the CDR3 DNA reads TGTGCCAGCAGTGATCGGTTAGGCTTCAGTAACTATGGCTACACCTTC. The encoded protein is CASSDRLGFSNYGYTF.

V and J are TRBV7-3 and TRBJ2-7; TRBD2 aligns across 14 bases. This CDR3 spans 16 amino acids. CDR1 and CDR2 (germline): SGHTA, FQGTGA. The junction had 10 bases not matched to a gene; V was cut back by 5 bases and J by 7 bases. Written as DNA, the CDR3 is TGTGCCAGCAGCCTAGAGGGGACTAGCGGGAGCAATGAGCAGTACTTC. Its translation: CASSLEGTSGSNEQYF.

This rearrangement joins TRBV7-6 to TRBJ2-7, with D tentatively TRBD1 or TRBD2 (5 bases each). V gave up 5 bases and J gave up 0 bases, with 29 bases separating them. Germline lookup yields CDR1 SGHVS and CDR2 FNYEAQ. This CDR3 is 20 amino acids long. The DNA for the CDR3 is TGTGCCAGCAGCCTTGTTACCCGCTGGGGGACGACCGGCAGCTCCTACGAGCAGTACTTC. Its translation is CASSLVTRWGTTGSSYEQYF.

The rearrangement joins TRBV20-1 to TRBJ2-4, with D maybe TRBD1 (5 bases). CDR3 length equals 13 residues. Trimming stripped 0 bases from V and 6 bases from J, with 9 bases between. Per germline, CDR1 DFQATT and CDR2 SNEGSKA (reference sequence). The CDR3 reads CSARDPRGNIQYF. The CDR3 bases are TGCAGTGCTAGAGATCCTAGGGGAAACATTCAGTACTTC.

V gene TRBV10-3 combines with J gene TRBJ1-1; D perhaps matches TRBD1 (5 bases). V lost 10 bases and J 7 bases, leaving 16 bases between the germline ends. The CDR3 runs 12 residues. Germline V lookup: CDR1 ENHRY, CDR2 SYGVKD. CDR3 protein: CATGAPGDEAFF. The CDR3 DNA is TGTGCCACCGGGGCGCCGGGGGATGAAGCTTTCTTT.

Points on this clonotype: This could be a read error, since a much larger clone is one nucleotide away. The V and J genes are TRBV5-6 and TRBJ2-7; D is unresolved. Looked up from germline, CDR1 is SGHDT and CDR2 is YYEEEE. CDR3 length equals 13 residues. Here the CDR3 DNA reads TGTGCCAGCAGCTTGAACAGAGCCTACGAGCAGTGCTTC. Translating gives CASSLNRAYEQCF.

This sequence joins TRBV2 and TRBJ2-1; 12 nucleotides agree with TRBD1. V dropped 6 bases and J dropped 1; count of bases not matched to a gene: 4. This CDR3 comprises 16 residues. Germline V CDR1 and CDR2: SNHLY, FYNNEI. This CDR3 is CASRGTGGASYNEQFF. CDR3 DNA: TGTGCCAGCAGAGGGACAGGGGGCGCGTCCTACAATGAGCAGTTCTTC. The variable domain in full, completed from reference TRBV2 and TRBJ2-1, reads EPEVTQTPSHQVTQMGQEVILRCVPISNHLYFYWYRQILGQKVEFLVSFYNNEISEKSEIFDDQFSVERPDGSNFTLKIRSTKLEDSAMYFCASRGTGGASYNEQFFGPGTRLTVL.

This clonotype was counted a few times. The chain recombines TRBV7-2 with TRBJ2-3, with TRBD2 as a possible D gene (6 bases). The length of the CDR3 is 13 residues. V lost 1 base, J lost 5 bases, and 7 bases lay in between. The germline V gene encodes CDR1 SGHTA and CDR2 FQGNSA. CDR3 in amino acids: CASSLVSGDTQYF. CDR3 coding DNA: TGTGCCAGCAGCTTAGTTAGCGGAGATACGCAGTATTTT.

This sequence joins TRBV29-1 and TRBJ2-3; TRBD2 is a possible D gene (6 bases). This CDR3 spans 14 amino acids. Germline values: CDR1 SQVTM, CDR2 ANQGSEA. V lost 0 bases and J 2 bases, leaving 9 bases between the germline ends. The CDR3 coding sequence is TGCAGCGTTGAAGATCGGGGGAACACAGATACGCAGTATTTT. It yields the protein CSVEDRGNTDTQYF.

This clonotype was detected ten times or more. The chain recombines TRBV4-2 with TRBJ1-2; a weak D match, TRBD1 (5 bases). The germline gives CDR1 LGHNA, CDR2 YNFKEQ. V shed 3 bases and J shed 8 bases, with 16 bases lying between them. CDR3 length equals 14 residues. The CDR3 reads CASSHTGTAMGYTF. The CDR3 DNA sequence: TGTGCCAGCAGCCACACCGGGACGGCAATGGGCTACACCTTC.

The genes are TRBV29-1 and TRBJ2-7; the match to TRBD1 covers 9 bases. The CDR3 sequence is 13 residues long. Looked up from germline, CDR1 is SQVTM and CDR2 is ANQGSEA. Trimming at V came to 4 bases and at J to 3 bases, leaving 4 bases not matched to a gene. CDR3 in amino acids: CSVGGTGFYEQYF. The CDR3 coding sequence is TGCAGCGTTGGGGGGACAGGGTTCTACGAGCAGTACTTC.

This clonotype was counted at least ten times. V and J are TRBV7-3 and TRBJ1-1; 7 positions agree with TRBD1. J was trimmed by 0 bases and V by 6 bases; bases with no gene match: 10. Looked up from germline, CDR1 is SGHTA and CDR2 is FQGTGA. CDR3 length equals 16 residues. CDR3 nucleotide sequence: TGTGCCAGCAGGTCCGGGACAGCCTACATGAACACTGAAGCTTTCTTT. Amino acid sequence: CASRSGTAYMNTEAFF.

The genes are TRBV2 and TRBJ1-2, with 9 bases identical to TRBD1. V trimming: 8 bases; J trimming: 4 bases; junction bases outside the gene matches: 5. Germline lookup yields CDR1 SNHLY and CDR2 FYNNEI. There are 13 residues in the CDR3. The CDR3, as DNA: TGTGCCAGCGATCCGGGACAGGGCTATGGCTACACCTTC. Protein sequence: CASDPGQGYGYTF. The full variable domain, completed using reference TRBV2 and TRBJ1-2, is EPEVTQTPSHQVTQMGQEVILRCVPISNHLYFYWYRQILGQKVEFLVSFYNNEISEKSEIFDDQFSVERPDGSNFTLKIRSTKLEDSAMYFCASDPGQGYGYTFGSGTRLTVV.

This clonotype has at least ten counts. V is TRBV30 and J is TRBJ1-1; the D gene is possibly TRBD1 (5 bases). Trimming pared 3 bases from V and 10 bases from J, leaving 15 bases between. Germline V CDR1 and CDR2: GTSNPN, SVGIG (reference sequence). The CDR3 totals 12 residues. CDR3 region: CAWRTEEGGAFF. The CDR3, as DNA: TGTGCCTGGAGGACAGAAGAGGGAGGAGCTTTCTTT.

This chain connects TRBV24-1 to TRBJ1-2; TRBD1 aligns across 9 bases. Germline V gene lookup returns CDR1 KGHDR and CDR2 SFDVKD. This CDR3 is built from 16 residues. V lost 0 bases and J lost 6; bases outside the gene matches: 7. The CDR3 loop is CATSDLRLDRGNGYTF. DNA for the CDR3: TGTGCCACCAGTGATTTGCGGCTAGACAGGGGGAATGGCTACACCTTC.

As to this clonotype: This clone may be a read error of a much larger clone one base away. This chain links TRBV7-8 with TRBJ2-2; D possibly matches TRBD1 or TRBD2 (6 bases each). The germline V gene has CDR1 SGHVS and CDR2 FQNEAQ. CDR3 length equals 18 residues. The CDR3: CTSSRGLGLEGGGGELFF. Here the CDR3 DNA reads TGTACCAGCAGCCGCGGGCTAGGGCTAGAAGGGGGAGGCGGGGAGCTGTTTTTT.

As regards this clonotype: This may arise from a read error, as a much more abundant clone is one base away. The J gene is TRBJ1-1, the V gene TRBV7-2, with 9 bases identical to TRBD1. The junction had 8 bases not matched to a gene; V was cut back by 1 base and J by 5 bases. The germline CDR1 and CDR2 sequences are SGHTA and FQGNSA. CDR3 length: 16 residues. This chain's CDR3 is CASSLGIQGARTEAFF. The CDR3 region has the DNA TGTGCCAGCAGCTTAGGGATACAGGGGGCGCGGACTGAAGCTTTCTTT.

The V gene is TRBV4-1, the J gene TRBJ1-1; TRBD1 matches 7 bases. V lost 0 bases and J lost 2; bases outside the gene matches: 3. The length of the CDR3 is 15 residues. The germline V gene has CDR1 MGHRA and CDR2 YSYEKL. CDR3 residues: CASSQDRTGNTEAFF. The DNA for the CDR3 is TGCGCCAGCAGCCAAGATCGGACAGGCAACACTGAAGCTTTCTTT.

Ten or more counts support this clonotype. The chain couples TRBV27 to TRBJ1-1, with 7 bases identical to TRBD1. Germline loops: CDR1 MNHEY, CDR2 SMNVEV (reference sequence). The CDR3 is made up of 13 amino acids. With V trimmed by 5 bases and J by 3 bases, 3 bases remained unmatched. The CDR3 region has the DNA TGTGCCAGCAGTGACAGGGCCGACACTGAAGCTTTCTTT. Translation: CASSDRADTEAFF.

CDR3 nucleotides: TGTGCCAGCAGTTCGGGACCCGAATACGAGCAGTACTTC. Protein sequence: CASSSGPEYEQYF. The chain recombines TRBV12-3 or TRBV12-4 with TRBJ2-7; the D gene could be TRBD1 or TRBD2 (5 bases each). CDR3 length: 13 residues. V lost 4 bases and J 4 bases, leaving 11 bases between the germline ends.

V gene TRBV2 combines with J gene TRBJ2-7, with a tentative D call TRBD2 (7 bases). Germline V gene data show CDR1 as SNHLY and CDR2 as FYNNEI. Trimming pared 6 bases from V and 7 bases from J, leaving 10 bases between. CDR3 size: 11 residues. CDR3 nucleotides: TGTGCCAGCAGAGGGAGGGGGGAGCAGTACTTC. Amino acid sequence: CASRGRGEQYF.